One and the same sample provided the 21 T cell receptor beta chains below, sequenced in a study of T-cell reconstitution after alpha-beta-depleted transplantation in children. For TCRbeta, the library was prepared with unique molecular identifiers. MiXCR was run by TCRdb on the PCR reads, yielding one entry per CDR3 protein. The sample records about 230,000 distinct CDR3 sequences, around 9.9% being singletons. This sample comprised PBMCs, obtained before TCRalphabeta/CD19-depleted stem cell transplant. These receptors were obtained from a child younger than two with acute myeloid leukemia, due to receive a stem cell transplant.

This clonotype was counted between two and nine times. The chain links TRBV7-6 to TRBJ1-1, with TRBD1 as a possible D gene (5 bases). The CDR3 is 15 amino acids. The germline V and J ends were trimmed by 5 bases and 4 bases, with 17 bases remaining between them. The germline CDR1 and CDR2 sequences are SGHVS and FNYEAQ. CDR3 amino acids: CASSPSGVFVTEAFF. The CDR3 DNA sequence: TGTGCCAGCAGCCCGTCGGGGGTTTTTGTCACTGAAGCTTTCTTT.

This clonotype was observed many times. The chain recombines TRBV20-1 with TRBJ2-7, with D unclear. Trimming pared 5 bases from V and 2 bases from J, leaving 13 bases between. Germline assignment: CDR1 DFQATT and CDR2 SNEGSKA (reference sequence). The CDR3 is 13 residues long. CDR3 nucleotide sequence: TGCAGTGCTTTGACCGACGCAACCTACGAGCAGTACTTC. Protein product: CSALTDATYEQYF.

This clonotype was detected ten times or more. V gene TRBV20-1 combines with J gene TRBJ1-6; maybe TRBD1 (6 bases). V was trimmed by 3 bases and J by 3 bases, leaving 12 bases between them. Germline assignment: CDR1 DFQATT and CDR2 SNEGSKA (reference sequence). The CDR3 runs 15 residues. In nucleotides, the CDR3 is TGCAGTGCTAGCTTATCGGGACACTATAATTCACCCCTCCACTTT. This sequence encodes CSASLSGHYNSPLHF.

This clonotype was picked up many times. V and J are TRBV5-1 and TRBJ2-5, with D possibly matching TRBD1 (6 bases). V was pared by 6 bases and J by 2 bases, with 14 bases between. Germline V gene sequence: CDR1 SGHRS, CDR2 YFSETQ. CDR3 length: 14 residues. The CDR3 DNA sequence: TGCGCCAGCAAAGTCGGACAGATTCAAGAGACCCAGTACTTC. It codes for CASKVGQIQETQYF.

On this clonotype itself: A single base separates this from a much larger clone, so it may be a read error. The CDR3 is CASSPSIDRVTQETQHF. In DNA form, the CDR3 reads TGCGCCAGCAGCCCATCGATCGACAGGGTAACTCAAGAGACCCAGCACTTC. This chain uses TRBV5-1 with TRBJ2-5, with 7 positions matching TRBD1. This CDR3 spans 17 amino acids. Germline CDR1 SGHRS, CDR2 YFSETQ.

The sample holds many counts of this clonotype. The J gene is TRBJ1-5, the V gene TRBV12-3 or TRBV12-4, with no clear D. The CDR3 runs 13 residues. Trimming removed 8 bases at V and 2 bases at J, with 10 bases between. CDR3 nucleotides: TGTGCCAGCGGGTTATTGGGCAATCAGCCCCAGCATTTT. Its translation: CASGLLGNQPQHF.

This clonotype has at least ten counts. V gene TRBV10-3 combines with J gene TRBJ2-3; D ambiguous. The ends were cut back, 7 bases at V and 3 bases at J, with 8 bases in the middle. There are 12 residues in the CDR3. The V gene's germline CDR1 is ENHRY and CDR2 SYGVKD. This CDR3 reads CAIMATTDTQYF. Written as DNA, the CDR3 is TGTGCCATCATGGCGACGACAGATACGCAGTATTTT.

This clonotype was detected ten times or more. The V and J genes are TRBV28 and TRBJ2-2; 7 bases are shared with TRBD2. Germline V lookup: CDR1 MDHEN, CDR2 SYDVKM. CDR3 length equals 13 residues. Trimming cost V 8 bases and J 1 base; bases outside gene matches: 1. CDR3 bases: TGTGCCAGCGGACTAGGGAACACCGGGGAGCTGTTTTTT. Its protein is CASGLGNTGELFF.

This clonotype has ten or more counts. The genes are TRBV29-1 and TRBJ2-5; 7 nucleotides line up with TRBD1. The CDR3 runs to 14 residues. V was pared by 2 bases and J by 5 bases, with 8 bases of the junction left unmatched. Germline V lookup: CDR1 SQVTM, CDR2 ANQGSEA. The CDR3 loop is CSVESPDRVETQYF. CDR3 DNA sequence: TGCAGCGTTGAATCCCCTGACAGGGTGGAGACCCAGTACTTC.

In its sample, this clonotype was seen many times. This could be a read error, since a much larger clone is one nucleotide away. The chain carries TRBV7-2 and TRBJ2-5; 12 nucleotides agree with TRBD2. This CDR3 has 15 residues. Trimming removed 5 bases from V and 0 bases from J; junction bases left unmatched: 1. The V gene's germline CDR1 is SGHTA and CDR2 FQGNSA. The CDR3, as DNA: TGTGCCAGCAGCGGGACTAGCGGGTACCAAGAGACCCAGTACTTC. As protein: CASSGTSGYQETQYF.

This clonotype was detected ten times or more. The V and J genes are TRBV5-6 and TRBJ2-1, with D possibly being TRBD1 (5 bases). V was clipped by 0 bases and J by 10 bases, with 11 bases between them. Germline-derived CDR1 and CDR2 are SGHDT and YYEEEE. The CDR3 is 13 residues long. Here the CDR3 reads CASSLARWGEQFF. In DNA form, the CDR3 reads TGTGCCAGCAGCTTGGCTCGGTGGGGCGAGCAGTTCTTC. Combining the CDR3 with reference TRBV5-6 and TRBJ2-1 gives the whole variable domain DAGVTQSPTHLIKTRGQQVTLRCSPKSGHDTVSWYQQALGQGPQFIFQYYEEEERQRGNFPDRFSGHQFPNYSSELNVNALLLGDSALYLCASSLARWGEQFFGPGTRLTVL.

This clonotype was detected many times. V and J are TRBV12-3 or TRBV12-4 and TRBJ2-4; TRBD1 might be the D (5 bases). The CDR3 spans 15 residues. The V end was cut by 6 bases, the J end by 8 bases, with 20 bases between. As DNA, the CDR3 is TGTGCCAGCAGCACCCTAGGGGAACCCCTTGACATTCAGTACTTC. It specifies CASSTLGEPLDIQYF.

This clonotype occurred many times. The chain recombines TRBV27 with TRBJ2-1; 11 bases map to TRBD2. CDR3 length: 15 amino acids. Germline-derived CDR1 and CDR2 are MNHEY and SMNVEV (reference sequence). V shed 3 bases, J shed 7 bases, and the junction held 5 bases outside the gene matches. The CDR3 DNA reads as TGTGCCAGCAGTTTCGTGGCTAGCGGGAGGAATGAGCAGTTCTTC. This sequence encodes CASSFVASGRNEQFF.

The rearrangement links TRBV3-1 to TRBJ1-1, with a tentative D call TRBD1 (6 bases). The germline V gene encodes CDR1 LGHDT and CDR2 YNNKEL (reference sequence). Trimming pared 7 bases from V and 4 bases from J, leaving 22 bases between. The CDR3 runs to 16 residues. This chain's CDR3 is CASTKTGPEVVTEAFF. CDR3 DNA sequence: TGTGCCAGCACCAAGACAGGCCCGGAGGTTGTCACTGAAGCTTTCTTT.

There are many counts of this clonotype. The V and J genes are TRBV29-1 and TRBJ2-1; the D gene is possibly TRBD1 (6 bases). The CDR3 length is 11 residues. The V gene lost 1 base and the J gene lost 16 bases, with 14 bases spanning the gap. The V gene's germline CDR1 is SQVTM and CDR2 ANQGSEA. This CDR3 reads CSVEGTAARFF. The CDR3 DNA reads TGCAGCGTTGAAGGGACAGCCGCACGCTTCTTC.

The chain combines TRBV5-6 with TRBJ1-5; D is unresolved. Trimming cost V 4 bases and J 0 bases, with 17 bases left between them. CDR3 size: 17 residues. The germline gives CDR1 SGHDT, CDR2 YYEEEE. This CDR3 is CASSLYRTQNSNQPQHF. DNA of the CDR3: TGTGCCAGCAGCCTCTACCGGACGCAAAATAGCAATCAGCCCCAGCATTTT.

In its sample, this clonotype was seen many times. V and J are TRBV5-1 and TRBJ2-7; TRBD1 is a possible D gene (6 bases). The ends were cut back, 2 bases at V and 3 bases at J, with 12 bases in the middle. The germline V gene has CDR1 SGHRS and CDR2 YFSETQ. This CDR3 region has 14 residues. CDR3 coding DNA: TGCGCCAGCAGCTTTACGACGGACAGCTACGAGCAGTACTTC. Translated, it gives CASSFTTDSYEQYF. Full variable domain (remainder filled in from reference TRBV5-1 and TRBJ2-7): KAGVTQTPRYLIKTRGQQVTLSCSPISGHRSVSWYQQTPGQGLQFLFEYFSETQRNKGNFPGRFSGRQFSNSRSEMNVSTLELGDSALYLCASSFTTDSYEQYFGPGTRLTVT.

Comments on this clonotype: A read error may be the cause here, since a much bigger clone is one base away. Because the CDR3's place on the DNA is in doubt, the DNA is left out and the CDR3 is given as listed by TCRdb. V is TRBV20-1 and J is TRBJ1-2. Germline assignment: CDR1 DFQATT and CDR2 SNEGSKA (reference sequence). The CDR3 sequence runs 11 residues, both termini included. The CDR3 sequence is CSVTGSYGCTF.

This clonotype was recorded many times. CDR3 sequence: CASSLWGLADTGELFF. The CDR3 coding sequence is TGCGCCAGCAGCTTGTGGGGACTAGCGGACACCGGGGAGCTGTTTTTT. The rearrangement uses TRBV5-1 and TRBJ2-2; 11 nucleotides line up with TRBD2. V shed 1 base, J shed 3 bases, and the junction held 2 bases outside the gene matches. Germline CDR1 reads SGHRS; CDR2 reads YFSETQ. The CDR3 extends over 16 amino acids.

This clonotype was counted at least ten times. The gene calls are TRBV18 and TRBJ2-1; 7 positions agree with TRBD1. CDR1 is KGHSH, CDR2 LQKENI, per germline. The CDR3 is 15 amino acids. V lost 0 bases to trimming and J lost 5 bases; unmatched junction nucleotides: 4. In DNA, the CDR3 is TGTGCCAGCTCACCACCGGGACAGATTAACAATGAGCAGTTCTTC. The encoded protein is CASSPPGQINNEQFF.

This sequence joins TRBV4-3 and TRBJ2-1; D tentatively fits TRBD1 or TRBD2 (6 bases each). V was pared by 0 bases and J by 5 bases, with 11 bases between. This CDR3 region has 15 residues. The germline V gene encodes CDR1 LGHNA and CDR2 YSLEER. The CDR3 coding sequence is TGCGCCAGCAGCCAAGAAGGGGGGTATCACAATGAGCAGTTCTTC. It is translated as CASSQEGGYHNEQFF.